Sequencing of this TCR beta chain was carried out in a study of metastatic and nonmetastatic thyroid tumors. Points from the study as a whole: Malignant tumors reportedly showed significantly higher TCR beta diversity than benign nodules in both blood and tumor.

In the authors' workflow: A papillary thyroid cancer distant-metastasis classifier was built from CDR3 differences across clinicopathological groups. TCRdb reanalyzed the PCR reads via MiXCR. What appears here as the V and J calls and clone size reflects TCRdb's work, not the paper's. The table records around 30,000 clones, under 4.5% of them present only once. All patients were untreated before thyroid surgery. The CDR3 is 14 residues long. V shed 2 bases and J 5 bases; nucleotides not matched to a gene: 2. The germline V gene encodes CDR1 MNHEY and CDR2 SVGAGI. This clone was counted a few times. Its antigen remains unknown.

V gene TRBV6-5 combines with J gene TRBJ2-1, with 8 bases identical to TRBD1. The clonotype originates from a female donor with papillary thyroid cancer or a benign thyroid nodule (not recorded which). Some clones in this sample may be carry-over from other donors' samples. The sample comprised blood. The CDR3 reads CASSYRTGNNEQFF. The DNA of the CDR3 is TGTGCCAGCAGTTACCGGACAGGGAACAATGAGCAGTTCTTC.